These 21 T cell receptor beta chains were sequenced from one sample in a study of response to subunit inactivated influenza vaccine. TCRdb independently ran MiXCR on the RT-PCR reads; one entry per CDR3 protein. The repertoire has 650,000 to 800,000 distinct CDR3 sequences, 15% to 20% of them found once; the top ten carry approximately 11%. Here the sequenced sample was PBMCs from blood, taken 4 to 6 days after vaccination. The receptors here all came from a man in his fifties or sixties who received an inactivated influenza vaccine.

The V and J genes are TRBV2 and TRBJ2-3; 7 bases align to TRBD2. The CDR3 contains 15 residues. V shed 6 bases and J 1 base; nucleotides not matched to a gene: 7. Germline CDR1 SNHLY, CDR2 FYNNEI. The CDR3 nucleotides are TGTGCCAGCAGGGGAACAGCGGGGCGCACAGATACGCAGTATTTT. Translated: CASRGTAGRTDTQYF. Using reference TRBV2 and TRBJ2-3 for the parts outside the CDR3, the full variable domain is EPEVTQTPSHQVTQMGQEVILRCVPISNHLYFYWYRQILGQKVEFLVSFYNNEISEKSEIFDDQFSVERPDGSNFTLKIRSTKLEDSAMYFCASRGTAGRTDTQYFGPGTRLTVL.

This clonotype turned up a few times. The chain employs TRBV7-6 and TRBJ2-1; D remains ambiguous. The CDR3 has 15 residues. V lost 1 base and J 3 bases, leaving 10 bases between the germline ends. CDR1 is SGHVS and CDR2 is FNYEAQ in the germline V gene. The CDR3 region is CASSLDYGRYNEQFF. CDR3 DNA: TGTGCCAGCAGCTTAGATTACGGGCGCTACAATGAGCAGTTCTTC.

At least ten counts were recorded for this clonotype. The chain recombines TRBV29-1 with TRBJ2-1; 14 bases are shared with TRBD2. The CDR3 contains 16 residues. The junction had 6 bases not matched to a gene; V was cut back by 3 bases and J by 5 bases. The germline V gene encodes CDR1 SQVTM and CDR2 ANQGSEA. CDR3: CSVEGLAGVIDNEQFF. The CDR3 nucleotides read TGCAGCGTTGAGGGACTAGCGGGAGTAATTGACAATGAGCAGTTCTTC.

This clonotype came up a few times. One junction end disagrees with the germline gene, perhaps due to a read error. The chain recombines TRBV15 with TRBJ2-3, with D possibly being TRBD1 or TRBD2 (5 bases each). Germline V gives CDR1 LNHNV, CDR2 YYDKDF (reference sequence). The CDR3 length is 17 residues. The CDR3 DNA reads as TGTGCCACCAGTCAGATTGGGGGTAGAAGGATCACACATACGCAGTATTTT. It is translated as CATSQIGGRRITHTQYF. Using reference TRBV15 and TRBJ2-3 for the parts outside the CDR3, the full variable domain is DAMVIQNPRYQVTQFGKPVTLSCSQTLNHNVMYWYQQKSSQAPKLLFHYYDKDFNNEADTPDNFQSRRPNTSFCFLDIRSPGLGDTAMYLCATSQIGGRRITHTQYFGPGTRLTVL.

This clonotype was seen a few times. CDR3 loop: CSARDNGQAAFYEQYF. The CDR3 region has the DNA TGCAGTGCTAGAGATAACGGACAGGCAGCGTTCTACGAGCAGTACTTC. J is TRBJ2-7 and V is TRBV20-1; 7 positions agree with TRBD1. Per the germline V gene, CDR1 is DFQATT and CDR2 is SNEGSKA (reference sequence). This CDR3 contains 16 residues. Unmatched junction bases numbered 11, after V lost 0 bases and J lost 3 bases.

This clonotype has only a few counts. The chain links TRBV7-9 to TRBJ2-1, with TRBD2 identical over 11 bases. Germline values: CDR1 SEHNR, CDR2 FQNEAQ (reference sequence). Losses at the gene ends were 5 bases for V and 5 bases for J; bases not matched to a gene: 11. The CDR3 extends over 17 amino acids. The CDR3 bases are TGTGCCAGCAGCGCCACTCCCGGGACTAGCGGAGACAATGAGCAGTTCTTC. It codes for CASSATPGTSGDNEQFF.

There are a few counts of this clonotype. The chain uses TRBV29-1 and TRBJ2-1, with 11 bases identical to TRBD2. The CDR3 covers 15 residues. The germline V gene encodes CDR1 SQVTM and CDR2 ANQGSEA. V shed 6 bases and J 4 bases; nucleotides not matched to a gene: 8. CDR3 sequence (DNA): TGCAGCGTGGACCTAGCGGGGGGAAGATACAATGAGCAGTTCTTC. Its translation is CSVDLAGGRYNEQFF.

The chain has TRBV20-1 and TRBJ1-1; 10 positions match TRBD1. The CDR3 is made up of 14 amino acids. J gave up 4 bases and V 3 bases, and 5 bases lay outside the gene matches. Germline lookup yields CDR1 DFQATT and CDR2 SNEGSKA (reference sequence). CDR3: CSASTGTGATEAFF. CDR3 nucleotide sequence: TGCAGTGCTAGCACCGGGACAGGGGCCACTGAAGCTTTCTTT.

This clonotype was counted a few times. This chain joins TRBV4-2 and TRBJ2-1; the match to TRBD1 covers 9 bases. Germline V lookup: CDR1 LGHNA, CDR2 YNFKEQ. Trimming took 4 bases from V and 6 from J; bases not matched to a gene: 7. This CDR3 is built from 15 residues. CDR3 in amino acids: CASSPRDRDLNEQFF. The CDR3 DNA follows: TGTGCCAGCAGCCCGCGGGACAGGGATCTCAATGAGCAGTTCTTC.

This clonotype came up a few times. This chain joins TRBV7-9 and TRBJ1-1, with D unclear. V lost 4 bases to trimming and J lost 3 bases, with 18 bases between them. CDR1 is SEHNR and CDR2 is FQNEAQ in the germline V gene (reference sequence). The CDR3 has 16 residues. For the CDR3, the DNA is TGTGCCAGCAGCTGGTTGACGGCCTCTGCGGACACTGAAGCTTTCTTT. Its translation is CASSWLTASADTEAFF.

The V and J genes are TRBV5-1 and TRBJ2-1, with D maybe TRBD1 (6 bases). CDR1 is SGHRS and CDR2 is YFSETQ in the germline V gene. Between the trimmed V and J ends, which lost 0 bases and 0 bases, there was a span of 7 bases. This CDR3 comprises 15 residues. The CDR3, as DNA: TGCGCCAGCAGCTTGGCGGACAGCTCCTACAATGAGCAGTTCTTC. Amino acids: CASSLADSSYNEQFF.

This clonotype came up a few times. This chain uses TRBV20-1 with TRBJ2-5; a weak D match, TRBD2 (5 bases). The V end lost 5 bases, the J end lost 5 bases, and 12 bases lay between the germline ends. This CDR3 comprises 12 residues. Germline lookup yields CDR1 DFQATT and CDR2 SNEGSKA (reference sequence). The chain's CDR3 is CSAATSFETQYF. The CDR3 nucleotides are TGCAGTGCTGCTACTAGTTTTGAGACCCAGTACTTC.

This clonotype was seen only a few times. This chain connects TRBV18 to TRBJ2-1; 7 nucleotides agree with TRBD1. This CDR3 is built from 13 residues. Germline assignment: CDR1 KGHSH and CDR2 LQKENI. The V segment lost 3 bases and the J segment 5 bases; nucleotides outside the gene matches: 1. In nucleotides, the CDR3 is TGTGCCAGCTCACCCACAGGGGACAATGAGCAGTTCTTC. Its protein product is CASSPTGDNEQFF.

The genes are TRBV12-3 or TRBV12-4 and TRBJ2-7; D is uncertain. Deletions cut 4 bases from V and 4 bases from J, with 11 bases between. The CDR3 runs to 13 residues. The CDR3 protein is CASSSPYGYEQYF. DNA of the CDR3: TGTGCCAGCAGTTCGCCCTATGGTTACGAGCAGTACTTC.

The J gene is TRBJ1-2, the V gene TRBV18; D not resolved. Germline V gives CDR1 KGHSH, CDR2 LQKENI. The germline V and J ends were trimmed by 4 bases and 1 base, with 13 bases remaining between them. The CDR3 runs to 15 residues. CDR3: CASSLSEALNYGYTF. As DNA, the CDR3 is TGTGCCAGCTCACTCTCTGAGGCACTTAACTATGGCTACACCTTC.

Many counts were recorded for this clonotype. This chain links TRBV20-1 with TRBJ2-7; 10 bases fit TRBD1. With 1 base clipped from V and 3 bases from J, the junction kept 0 bases outside the gene matches. CDR1 is DFQATT and CDR2 is SNEGSKA in the germline V gene (reference sequence). The CDR3 has 13 residues. The CDR3 DNA follows: TGCAGTGCTAGAGGGGACAGGGGCTACGAGCAGTACTTC. It translates to CSARGDRGYEQYF.

This clonotype was seen more than once but under ten times. The chain links TRBV7-9 to TRBJ2-5; weak D call: TRBD1 (5 bases). Germline CDR1 reads SEHNR; CDR2 reads FQNEAQ (reference sequence). The germline V and J ends were trimmed by 5 bases and 4 bases, with 17 bases remaining between them. The CDR3 is 15 residues long. CDR3 DNA sequence: TGTGCCAGCAGCACCTTCCAGGGAATCGGAGAGACCCAGTACTTC. This codes for CASSTFQGIGETQYF.

The chain employs TRBV12-3 or TRBV12-4 and TRBJ1-1; D gene ambiguous. The length of the CDR3 is 13 residues. Trimming removed 3 bases at V and 1 base at J, with 6 bases between. The CDR3 DNA follows: TGTGCCAGCAGTTTTCAGCCGAACACTGAAGCTTTCTTT. Encoded protein: CASSFQPNTEAFF.

This clonotype was picked up a small number of times. The gene calls are TRBV5-1 and TRBJ2-7, with 12 bases that match TRBD2. Germline trimming cut 5 bases from V and 7 bases from J; bases unmatched to any gene: 7. This CDR3 is built from 14 residues. Germline CDR1 and CDR2: SGHRS and YFSETQ. For the CDR3, the DNA is TGCGCCAGCAGTGGACTAGCGGGGCCCGGGGAGCAGTACTTC. It specifies CASSGLAGPGEQYF.

The rearrangement uses TRBV14 and TRBJ1-5; D remains unclear. The CDR3 sequence is 13 residues long. The germline V gene has CDR1 SGHDN and CDR2 FVKESK. The V gene lost 0 bases and the J gene lost 6 bases, with 6 bases spanning the gap. In nucleotides, the CDR3 is TGTGCCAGCAGCCAAGATTCGACTCAGCCCCAGCATTTT. This translates into CASSQDSTQPQHF.

The chain uses TRBV6-1 and TRBJ2-2, with D unclear. V was shortened by 0 bases and J by 5 bases, with 16 bases between the two germline ends. This CDR3 contains 17 residues. Germline V gene lookup returns CDR1 MNHNS and CDR2 SASEGT. CDR3 DNA sequence: TGTGCCAGCAGTGAAGCCTTGACACGATTTCAAACCGGGGAGCTGTTTTTT. Protein: CASSEALTRFQTGELFF.